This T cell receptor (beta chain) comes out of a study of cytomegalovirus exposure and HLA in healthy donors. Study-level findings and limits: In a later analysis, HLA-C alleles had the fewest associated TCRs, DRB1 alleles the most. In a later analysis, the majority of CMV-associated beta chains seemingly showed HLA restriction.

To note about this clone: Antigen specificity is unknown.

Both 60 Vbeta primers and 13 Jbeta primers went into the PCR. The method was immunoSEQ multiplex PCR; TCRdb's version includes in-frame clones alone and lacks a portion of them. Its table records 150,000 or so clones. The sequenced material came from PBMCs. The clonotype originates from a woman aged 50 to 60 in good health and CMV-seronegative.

The CDR3 nucleotides are TGCGCCAGCAGCTTGTCAGGGGCAAGATTCGACGAGCAGTACTTC. It translates to CASSLSGARFDEQYF. The chain combines TRBV5-1 with TRBJ2-7, with D tentatively TRBD1 (6 bases). In germline, CDR1 is SGHRS, CDR2 YFSETQ. V lost 1 base and J lost 5, with 16 bases in between. The CDR3 is 15 residues long.